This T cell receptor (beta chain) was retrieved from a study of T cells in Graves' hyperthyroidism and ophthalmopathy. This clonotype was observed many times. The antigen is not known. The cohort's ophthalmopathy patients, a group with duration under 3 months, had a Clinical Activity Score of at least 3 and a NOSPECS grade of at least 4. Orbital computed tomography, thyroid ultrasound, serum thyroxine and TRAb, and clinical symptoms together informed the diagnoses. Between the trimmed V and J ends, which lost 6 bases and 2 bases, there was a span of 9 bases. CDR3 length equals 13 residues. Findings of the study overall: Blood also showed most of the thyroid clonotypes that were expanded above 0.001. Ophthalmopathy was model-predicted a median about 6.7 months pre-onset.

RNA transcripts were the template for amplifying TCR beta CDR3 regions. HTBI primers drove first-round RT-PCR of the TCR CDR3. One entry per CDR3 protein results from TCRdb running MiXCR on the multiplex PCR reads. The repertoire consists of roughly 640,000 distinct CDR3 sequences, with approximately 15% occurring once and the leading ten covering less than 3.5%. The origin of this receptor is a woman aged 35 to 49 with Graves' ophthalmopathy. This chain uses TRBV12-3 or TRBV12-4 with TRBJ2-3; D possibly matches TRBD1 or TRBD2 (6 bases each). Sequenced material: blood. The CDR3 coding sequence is TGTGCCAGCAGGGGGGGCATCACAGATACGCAGTATTTT. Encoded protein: CASRGGITDTQYF.